Following are 17 T cell receptor beta chains from one sample sequenced in a study of shared clonotypes between healthy human individuals (dated by TCRdb to about 2020). The library came from the immunoSEQ multiplex PCR assay. Here the immuneACCESS table is served through TCRdb, limited to in-frame sequences with V and J called. Missing clones are a known gap in these copies; in checked studies unresolved V genes cover under half, and the rest lacks a known reason. A total of millions of clones appear in this sample, 90% to 95% of them only once. More than 1.5% of the sample is held by the ten biggest clonotypes. CD8 naive samples consisted of CD45RO-negative cells that were positively selected for CCR7, yielding a CD45RA+CCR7+ population without TemRA cells. The sequenced sample was naive CD8+ T cells from PBMCs. The cell subset or site label, as the study defines it: CD45RA+CCR7+. Receptor source: a young man in good health. Some clones in this sample may be carry-over from other donors' samples.

The V and J genes are TRBV19 and TRBJ1-4; 8 positions agree with TRBD1. The germline gives CDR1 LNHDA, CDR2 SQIVND (reference sequence). With V trimmed by 5 bases and J by 7 bases, 15 bases remained unmatched. This CDR3 has 17 amino acids. CDR3 sequence (DNA): TGTGCCAGTAGTCCGACTATGACGACAGGGGCGCGTGAAAAACTGTTTTTT. Its protein product is CASSPTMTTGAREKLFF.

The chain employs TRBV7-2 and TRBJ2-7, with 7 nucleotides matching TRBD1. J was trimmed by 0 bases and V by 2 bases; bases with no gene match: 7. Germline CDR1 reads SGHTA; CDR2 reads FQGNSA. This CDR3 is 16 amino acids long. CDR3 coding DNA: TGTGCCAGCAGCTTAACCGGGACAGCCTTCTCCTACGAGCAGTACTTC. This encodes CASSLTGTAFSYEQYF.

The chain joins TRBV5-1 to TRBJ2-7; TRBD2 aligns across 7 bases. Germline V gene lookup returns CDR1 SGHRS and CDR2 YFSETQ. The V and J ends lost 3 bases and 0 bases, in that order; junction bases with no gene match: 3. CDR3 length: 14 residues. Here the CDR3 DNA reads TGCGCCAGCAGCTCTAGCGGCAGCTCCTACGAGCAGTACTTC. This translates into CASSSSGSSYEQYF.

Concerning this clone itself: The identical CDR3 is also encoded by other nucleotide sequences in the sample. The V and J genes are TRBV28 and TRBJ2-1; D is tentatively TRBD1 or TRBD2 (5 bases each). Germline V gene sequence: CDR1 MDHEN, CDR2 SYDVKM. This CDR3 region has 12 residues. V lost 6 bases and J 6 bases, leaving 9 bases between the germline ends. In DNA form, the CDR3 reads TGTGCCAGCAGCCTTGGGGGCAATGAGCAGTTCTTC. It is translated as CASSLGGNEQFF.

This clone was recorded only once. The chain combines TRBV27 with TRBJ2-7; no definite D call. The ends were cut back, 3 bases at V and 0 bases at J, with 9 bases in the middle. This CDR3 is built from 14 residues. CDR1 and CDR2 (germline): MNHEY, SMNVEV (reference sequence). The CDR3 nucleotides read TGTGCCAGCAGTTTGGGTCGTCCCTCCTACGAGCAGTACTTC. Translation: CASSLGRPSYEQYF.

This rearrangement joins TRBV7-9 to TRBJ2-1; 10 bases match TRBD1. With 7 bases clipped from V and 5 bases from J, the junction kept 14 bases outside the gene matches. The CDR3 runs 17 residues. Looked up from germline, CDR1 is SEHNR and CDR2 is FQNEAQ (reference sequence). CDR3 nucleotides: TGTGCCAGCAATTCCAGTCCGGGGACAGGGGTCCACAATGAGCAGTTCTTC. Protein: CASNSSPGTGVHNEQFF.

The genes are TRBV30 and TRBJ1-2; 7 bases are a match to TRBD1. The V gene's germline CDR1 is GTSNPN and CDR2 SVGIG (reference sequence). The CDR3 extends over 14 amino acids. Trimming removed 7 bases from V and 5 bases from J; junction bases left unmatched: 13. CDR3 residues: CASSPATGIYGYTF. CDR3 DNA: TGTGCCTCCAGCCCAGCGACAGGGATTTATGGCTACACCTTC.

CDR3 in amino acids: CASSTRTGEPGYTF. The CDR3 region has the DNA TGTGCCAGTAGTACCAGGACAGGGGAACCTGGCTACACCTTC. The rearrangement joins TRBV19 to TRBJ1-2; 9 bases align to TRBD1. The CDR3 runs to 14 residues. J gave up 7 bases and V 4 bases, and 7 bases lay outside the gene matches. CDR1 is LNHDA and CDR2 is SQIVND in the germline V gene (reference sequence).

This sequence joins TRBV5-1 and TRBJ2-1; 11 nucleotides align to TRBD1. This CDR3 is built from 16 residues. The germline V gene has CDR1 SGHRS and CDR2 YFSETQ. V was pared by 3 bases and J by 5 bases, with 7 bases of the junction left unmatched. The CDR3 sequence is CASSSSPGQGDNEQFF. As DNA, the CDR3 is TGCGCCAGCAGCTCTTCACCGGGACAGGGGGACAATGAGCAGTTCTTC.

The chain couples TRBV7-3 to TRBJ2-1; D perhaps matches TRBD1 (6 bases). This CDR3 region has 14 residues. Trimming removed 2 bases at V and 8 bases at J, with 13 bases between. The germline V gene has CDR1 SGHTA and CDR2 FQGTGA. The CDR3: CASSLADRHHEQFF. The DNA for the CDR3 is TGTGCCAGCAGCTTAGCAGACAGGCACCATGAGCAGTTCTTC.

The chain has TRBV29-1 and TRBJ1-4; 8 bases are a match to TRBD1. Looked up from germline, CDR1 is SQVTM and CDR2 is ANQGSEA. CDR3 length: 14 amino acids. The ends lost 6 bases at V and 8 bases at J; junction bases unmatched: 11. CDR3 in DNA: TGCAGCGTGGTAGACAGGGGAGGAGAAGAAAAACTGTTTTTT. Translating it yields CSVVDRGGEEKLFF.

The chain uses TRBV5-6 and TRBJ2-3; 9 bases match TRBD2. The CDR3 sequence is 16 residues long. V was clipped by 0 bases and J by 10 bases; unmatched bases: 12. Germline loops: CDR1 SGHDT, CDR2 YYEEEE. In DNA form, the CDR3 reads TGTGCCAGCAGCTTGGCTCTAGCGGGACTCATAAGGGCGCAGTATTTT. This translates into CASSLALAGLIRAQYF.

The gene calls are TRBV29-1 and TRBJ1-1, with D uncertain. Germline V CDR1 and CDR2: SQVTM, ANQGSEA. With 3 bases removed from V and 7 bases from J, the gap between germline ends came to 15 bases. This CDR3 has 13 residues. The CDR3 reads CSVDLEGSLEAFF. The CDR3 nucleotides are TGCAGCGTTGACCTCGAGGGATCCCTTGAAGCTTTCTTT.

V gene TRBV27 combines with J gene TRBJ2-4; TRBD2 might be the D (7 bases). Germline V lookup: CDR1 MNHEY, CDR2 SMNVEV (reference sequence). V was cut by 4 bases and J by 2 bases, with 15 bases left in between. The CDR3 is made up of 16 amino acids. The CDR3 coding sequence is TGTGCCAGCAGTTACGGCGGGGGCGGTACCAAAAACATTCAGTACTTC. This gives the protein CASSYGGGGTKNIQYF.

The chain links TRBV15 to TRBJ2-1, with D tentatively TRBD1 or TRBD2 (6 bases each). The CDR3 covers 13 residues. With 5 bases removed from V and 8 bases from J, the gap between germline ends came to 13 bases. Per germline, CDR1 LNHNV and CDR2 YYDKDF (reference sequence). The CDR3 is CATSEFGGDEQFF. CDR3 coding DNA: TGTGCCACCAGCGAGTTCGGGGGCGATGAGCAGTTCTTC.

The genes are TRBV4-3 and TRBJ2-3; 9 bases match TRBD1. Germline V gene data show CDR1 as LGHNA and CDR2 as YSLEER. The CDR3 has 18 amino acids. Unmatched junction bases numbered 15, after V lost 4 bases and J lost 4 bases. This chain's CDR3 is CASSRSGVRDRVADTQYF. The CDR3 coding sequence is TGCGCCAGCAGCCGGTCGGGGGTCCGGGACAGGGTCGCAGATACGCAGTATTTT.

Written as DNA, the CDR3 is TGTGCCTCGGCTAGCGCGACGTACAATGAGCAGTTCTTC. It translates to CASASATYNEQFF. The V gene is TRBV7-3, the J gene TRBJ2-1, with TRBD2 as a possible D gene (6 bases). Trimming took off 11 bases at V and 4 bases at J, with 15 bases between the two ends. The CDR3 consists of 13 residues. Germline values: CDR1 SGHTA, CDR2 FQGTGA.